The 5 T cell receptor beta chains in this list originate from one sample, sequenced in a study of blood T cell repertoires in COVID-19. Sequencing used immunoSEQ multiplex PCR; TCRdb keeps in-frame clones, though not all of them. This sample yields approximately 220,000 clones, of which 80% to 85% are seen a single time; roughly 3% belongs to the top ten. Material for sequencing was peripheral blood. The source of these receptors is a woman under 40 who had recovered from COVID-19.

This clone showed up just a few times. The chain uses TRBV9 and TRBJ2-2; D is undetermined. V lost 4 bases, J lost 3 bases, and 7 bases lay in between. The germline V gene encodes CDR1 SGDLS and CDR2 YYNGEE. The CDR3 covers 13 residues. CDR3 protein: CASSFLYTGELFF. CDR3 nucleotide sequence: TGTGCCAGCAGCTTCCTATACACCGGGGAGCTGTTTTTT.

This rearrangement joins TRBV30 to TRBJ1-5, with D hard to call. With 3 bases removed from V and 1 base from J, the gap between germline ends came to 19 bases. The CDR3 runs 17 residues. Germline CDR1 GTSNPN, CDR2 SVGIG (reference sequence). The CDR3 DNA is TGTGCCTGGAGCGATAAACTACCCGTATCCAGCAATCAGCCCCAGCATTTT. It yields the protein CAWSDKLPVSSNQPQHF.

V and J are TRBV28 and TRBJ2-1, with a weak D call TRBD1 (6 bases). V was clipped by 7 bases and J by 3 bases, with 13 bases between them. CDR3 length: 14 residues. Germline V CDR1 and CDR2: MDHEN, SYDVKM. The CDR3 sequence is CASTQGTVYNEQFF. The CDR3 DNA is TGTGCCAGCACCCAGGGGACGGTCTACAATGAGCAGTTCTTC. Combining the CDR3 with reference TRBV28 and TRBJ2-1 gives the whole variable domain DVKVTQSSRYLVKRTGEKVFLECVQDMDHENMFWYRQDPGLGLRLIYFSYDVKMKEKGDIPEGYSVSREKKERFSLILESASTNQTSMYLCASTQGTVYNEQFFGPGTRLTVL.

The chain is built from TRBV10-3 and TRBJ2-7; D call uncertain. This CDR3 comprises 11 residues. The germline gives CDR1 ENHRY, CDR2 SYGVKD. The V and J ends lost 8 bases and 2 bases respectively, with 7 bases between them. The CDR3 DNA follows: TGTGCCATCCGCGCCACCTACGAGCAGTACTTC. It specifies CAIRATYEQYF.

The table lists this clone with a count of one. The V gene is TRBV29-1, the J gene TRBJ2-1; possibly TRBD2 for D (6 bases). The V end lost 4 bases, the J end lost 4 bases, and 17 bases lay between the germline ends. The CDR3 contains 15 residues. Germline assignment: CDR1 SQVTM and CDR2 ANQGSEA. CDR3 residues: CSVVLSGTLYNEQFF. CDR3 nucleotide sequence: TGCAGCGTTGTTCTTTCGGGGACTCTATACAATGAGCAGTTCTTC.